Given below is one TCR beta chain in context. Participant-reported clinical history was the basis for cohort assignment. Recovered Cohort 3 donors showed two negative PCRs, clearance, or symptom resolution. Trimming took 4 bases from V and 6 from J; bases not matched to a gene: 15. Germline loops: CDR1 SGHKS, CDR2 YYEKEE (reference sequence). This CDR3 is built from 16 residues. Original handling: Amplification from reference gene primers served as the basis for estimated nucleated cell counts. Generated by immunoSEQ multiplex PCR, the TCRdb table keeps only in-frame clones and is missing some. Clone size and V and J calls were adopted from that table, with D and trimming inferred from the DNA. This table holds 310,000 or so clones, roughly 90% found once. The sample is drawn from a study of blood T cell repertoires in COVID-19.

Sample: PBMCs or T cells enriched from blood (not recorded which). This rearrangement joins TRBV5-5 to TRBJ1-1; 7 bases agree with TRBD1. This TCR came from a woman between 18 and 29 years old who had recovered from COVID-19. The DNA of the CDR3 is TGTGCCAGCAGCAGGAACAGGGGCGTCCAAGGGGCTGAAGCTTTCTTT. Encoded protein: CASSRNRGVQGAEAFF.